The TCR beta chain described here comes from a study of blood T cell repertoires in COVID-19. Study-level background: COVID-19 samples collected from the United States, Italy and Spain covered acute and convalescent phases. Nucleic acid was either cDNA or gDNA, and it came from T cells, B-cell-depleted T cells, or PBMCs.

The authors' processing: Estimation of nucleated cell counts was performed using reference gene primer amplification. Clones were sequenced by immunoSEQ multiplex PCR, and TCRdb holds only the in-frame ones, with some missing. Clone size and V and J calls were adopted from that table, with D and trimming inferred from the DNA. The sample has about 85,000 clones, 90% seen once. With V trimmed by 6 bases and J by 1 base, 5 bases remained unmatched. Per the germline V gene, CDR1 is MDHEN and CDR2 is SYDVKM. The CDR3 has 15 residues. Source material: peripheral blood. V is TRBV28 and J is TRBJ1-1, with TRBD1 matching over 10 bases. This clonotype was obtained from a woman aged 80 or over with active or convalescent COVID-19. CDR3 sequence (DNA): TGTGCCAGCAGGAAGACAGGGGGCTGGAACACTGAAGCTTTCTTT. This gives the protein CASRKTGGWNTEAFF.